These 4 T cell receptor beta chains originate from one sample sequenced in a study of blood T cell repertoires in COVID-19. Measured with immunoSEQ multiplex PCR; TCRdb has only the in-frame clones, and not every one. Seen here are over 150,000 clones, about 89% observed once, and the top ten hold roughly 0.54%. The material sequenced was peripheral blood. The receptors stem from a man aged 45-60 years with acute or convalescent COVID-19.

The chain employs TRBV30 and TRBJ1-1; TRBD1 matches 8 bases. The CDR3 loop spans 14 amino acids. Germline V gene lookup returns CDR1 GTSNPN and CDR2 SVGIG (reference sequence). With V trimmed by 7 bases and J by 3 bases, 10 bases remained unmatched. For the CDR3, the DNA is TGTGCCTTATCACCCGGGACAGGATACACTGAAGCTTTCTTT. Residues: CALSPGTGYTEAFF.

This sequence joins TRBV4-3 and TRBJ1-3, with D unresolved. The germline V gene has CDR1 LGHNA and CDR2 YSLEER. CDR3 size: 16 residues. The V and J ends lost 0 bases and 0 bases respectively, with 9 bases between them. The CDR3 DNA is TGCGCCAGCAGCCAAGAGTGGGCGAACTCTGGAAACACCATATATTTT. Its protein is CASSQEWANSGNTIYF.

The chain is built from TRBV7-9 and TRBJ2-7; 9 positions agree with TRBD1. The CDR3 is made up of 14 amino acids. Trimming at V came to 5 bases and at J to 4 bases, leaving 6 bases not matched to a gene. CDR1 SEHNR and CDR2 FQNEAQ come from the germline V gene (reference sequence). CDR3 DNA sequence: TGTGCCAGCAGCCAAGACAGGGGGATTTACGAGCAGTACGTC. Its protein is CASSQDRGIYEQYV.

The rearrangement joins TRBV11-2 to TRBJ2-7; 9 bases align to TRBD1. Germline loops: CDR1 SGHAT, CDR2 FQNNGV. Germline trimming cut 4 bases from V and 10 bases from J; bases unmatched to any gene: 5. CDR3 length: 12 residues. CDR3 region: CASSSRDREQYF. CDR3 in DNA: TGTGCCAGCAGCTCCCGGGACAGGGAACAGTACTTC.